These T cell receptor beta chains were read from a single sample in a study of CD8 T cells in Susac syndrome. TCRdb re-analysed the immunoSEQ multiplex PCR reads in MiXCR, keeping a single row per CDR3 protein. The sample lists some 150,000 distinct CDR3 sequences; around 94% were seen once. Material: CD4+ T cells from PBMCs. The receptors were sampled from a human donor in good health. Both conserved end residues are part of each CDR3. A D gene is named only where the DNA matches it firmly. Expanded clones get a size class; other rows say once, few or many, or leave the size out.

cdr3_nt: TGTGCCAGCAGCCAAGACTGGCAGTCTAATGAAAAACTGTTTTTT
cdr3_aa: CASSQDWQSNEKLFF
d_call: -
v_call: TRBV3-1
clone_size: -
j_call: TRBJ1-4

cdr3_nt: TGTGCCAGCAGACCGGGACAGGGTGGCTACACCTTC
cdr3_aa: CASRPGQGGYTF
d_call: TRBD1
v_call: TRBV6-6
clone_size: -
j_call: TRBJ1-2

cdr3_nt: TGTGCCTGGGACTTGAGCTCCTACAATGAGCAGTTCTTC
cdr3_aa: CAWDLSSYNEQFF
d_call: -
v_call: TRBV30
clone_size: -
j_call: TRBJ2-1

cdr3_nt: TGTGCCAGTACCCTCCTAGCGGGTCCCTACAATGAGCAGTTCTTC
cdr3_aa: CASTLLAGPYNEQFF
d_call: TRBD2
v_call: TRBV19
clone_size: -
j_call: TRBJ2-1

cdr3_nt: TGCAGCGTTGCTTTCAGGGGATGGGGCACTGAAGCTTTCTTT
cdr3_aa: CSVAFRGWGTEAFF
d_call: -
v_call: TRBV29-1
clone_size: -
j_call: TRBJ1-1

cdr3_nt: TGTGCCAGCAGCCCGCCGACTAAGGGCTATGGCTACACCTTC
cdr3_aa: CASSPPTKGYGYTF
d_call: -
v_call: TRBV7-2
clone_size: -
j_call: TRBJ1-2

cdr3_nt: TGTGCCAGCGGAGGAACGCATCAGCCCCAGCATTTT
cdr3_aa: CASGGTHQPQHF
d_call: -
v_call: TRBV28
clone_size: -
j_call: TRBJ1-5

cdr3_nt: TGTGCCAGCAGTCCCACGCGGGGTGGAGAGACCCAGTACTTC
cdr3_aa: CASSPTRGGETQYF
d_call: -
v_call: TRBV6-1
clone_size: -
j_call: TRBJ2-5

cdr3_nt: TGTGCCAGTCTTGGACATCAGCCCCAGCATTTT
cdr3_aa: CASLGHQPQHF
d_call: -
v_call: TRBV19
clone_size: -
j_call: TRBJ1-5

cdr3_nt: TGTGCCAGCAGCCTAACCTCCCAAGAGACCCAGTACTTC
cdr3_aa: CASSLTSQETQYF
d_call: -
v_call: TRBV9
clone_size: -
j_call: TRBJ2-5

cdr3_nt: TGTGCCAGCAGCAAGACAGATTACGAGCAGTACTTC
cdr3_aa: CASSKTDYEQYF
d_call: -
v_call: TRBV7-9
clone_size: -
j_call: TRBJ2-7

cdr3_nt: TGCAGTGCTAGAGGGCCAGGGGGCCGTACTGAAGCTTTCTTT
cdr3_aa: CSARGPGGRTEAFF
d_call: TRBD1
v_call: TRBV20-1
clone_size: -
j_call: TRBJ1-1

cdr3_nt: TGCGCCAGCAGCTTTGGACACGGGAACACTGAAGCTTTCTTT
cdr3_aa: CASSFGHGNTEAFF
d_call: -
v_call: TRBV5-1
clone_size: -
j_call: TRBJ1-1

cdr3_nt: TGTGCCAGCAGTCGGCTCTGGGAGCAGTACTTC
cdr3_aa: CASSRLWEQYF
d_call: -
v_call: TRBV6-5
clone_size: -
j_call: TRBJ2-7

cdr3_nt: TGTGCCAGCAGCTCGATGGGTTGGGAAAACATTCAGTACTTC
cdr3_aa: CASSSMGWENIQYF
d_call: -
v_call: TRBV7-9
clone_size: -
j_call: TRBJ2-4

cdr3_nt: TGTGCCAGCTCGATCGCTACGAATAATTCACCCCTCCACTTT
cdr3_aa: CASSIATNNSPLHF
d_call: -
v_call: TRBV9
clone_size: -
j_call: TRBJ1-6

cdr3_nt: TGTGCCAGCAGCTGGGGGGGAATCCAGTACACAGATACGCAGTATTTT
cdr3_aa: CASSWGGIQYTDTQYF
d_call: TRBD2
v_call: TRBV7-9
clone_size: -
j_call: TRBJ2-3

cdr3_nt: TGTGCCAGCAGGGACTCACCCTACGAGCAGTACTTC
cdr3_aa: CASRDSPYEQYF
d_call: -
v_call: TRBV28
clone_size: -
j_call: TRBJ2-7

cdr3_nt: TGTGCCAGTATCGCCGGGACAGCGAACAATCAGCCCCAGCATTTT
cdr3_aa: CASIAGTANNQPQHF
d_call: TRBD1
v_call: TRBV19
clone_size: -
j_call: TRBJ1-5

cdr3_nt: TGTGCCAGCAGTGAAGTTGCGGGAGGTAACAATGAGCAGTTCTTC
cdr3_aa: CASSEVAGGNNEQFF
d_call: TRBD2
v_call: TRBV6-1
clone_size: -
j_call: TRBJ2-1

cdr3_nt: TGTGCCAGCAGGGGGGGAGGGACGCCGGGGGATGAGCAGTTCTTC
cdr3_aa: CASRGGGTPGDEQFF
d_call: TRBD2
v_call: TRBV5-4
clone_size: -
j_call: TRBJ2-1

cdr3_nt: TGTGCCAGCACCTGGACAGGGTCCTACGAGCAGTACTTC
cdr3_aa: CASTWTGSYEQYF
d_call: TRBD1
v_call: TRBV12-3/TRBV12-4
clone_size: -
j_call: TRBJ2-7

cdr3_nt: TGTGCCGCCGGTCGAAATGAAAAACTGTTTTTT
cdr3_aa: CAAGRNEKLFF
d_call: -
v_call: TRBV6-5
clone_size: -
j_call: TRBJ1-4

cdr3_nt: TGTGCCAGCAGCGCCGGGACTAGCGGGAGGGCCCGCACCGGGGAGCTGTTTTTT
cdr3_aa: CASSAGTSGRARTGELFF
d_call: TRBD2
v_call: TRBV5-4
clone_size: -
j_call: TRBJ2-2

cdr3_nt: TGTGCCAGTAGTACGGGACAGCCGAACACTGAAGCTTTCTTT
cdr3_aa: CASSTGQPNTEAFF
d_call: TRBD1
v_call: TRBV19
clone_size: -
j_call: TRBJ1-1

cdr3_nt: TGCGCCAGCAGTCAATTCGACCCAATAGCAGGGAGAGGCAATCAGCCCCAGCATTTT
cdr3_aa: CASSQFDPIAGRGNQPQHF
d_call: -
v_call: TRBV23-1
clone_size: once
j_call: TRBJ1-5

cdr3_nt: TGTGCCAGCAGCCGGGTGGCCGGGGAGCTGTTTTTT
cdr3_aa: CASSRVAGELFF
d_call: -
v_call: TRBV13
clone_size: -
j_call: TRBJ2-2

cdr3_nt: TGCAGTGCTAGAGATCACGTGGCGGTCCGAACCTACGAGCAGTACTTC
cdr3_aa: CSARDHVAVRTYEQYF
d_call: -
v_call: TRBV20-1
clone_size: -
j_call: TRBJ2-7

cdr3_nt: TGTGCCAGCAGCTTAGTGGGGGGGACAGGGCTAGCGGAGACCCAGTACTTC
cdr3_aa: CASSLVGGTGLAETQYF
d_call: TRBD1
v_call: TRBV7-8
clone_size: -
j_call: TRBJ2-5

cdr3_nt: TGTGCCAGTAGTATCTCCCCCCGGGCCGGCACTGAAGCTTTCTTT
cdr3_aa: CASSISPRAGTEAFF
d_call: -
v_call: TRBV19
clone_size: -
j_call: TRBJ1-1

cdr3_nt: TGTGCCAGCACCCGAGAGACTAACTATGGCTACACCTTC
cdr3_aa: CASTRETNYGYTF
d_call: -
v_call: TRBV7-9
clone_size: -
j_call: TRBJ1-2

cdr3_nt: TGCGCCAGCTCCAACATACTCCGCAATCAGCCCCAGCATTTT
cdr3_aa: CASSNILRNQPQHF
d_call: -
v_call: TRBV4-1
clone_size: -
j_call: TRBJ1-5

cdr3_nt: TGCGCCAGCAGTTATGTCGCGGATAGCAATCAGCCCCAGCATTTT
cdr3_aa: CASSYVADSNQPQHF
d_call: -
v_call: TRBV10-2
clone_size: -
j_call: TRBJ1-5

cdr3_nt: TGCAGCGCGTATAACGACAGGAACACCGGGGAGCTGTTTTTT
cdr3_aa: CSAYNDRNTGELFF
d_call: -
v_call: TRBV29-1
clone_size: -
j_call: TRBJ2-2

cdr3_nt: TGTGCCAGCAGCCACCGGGACTCAAACATTCAGTACTTC
cdr3_aa: CASSHRDSNIQYF
d_call: -
v_call: TRBV7-9
clone_size: -
j_call: TRBJ2-4

cdr3_nt: TGCAGTGCCCGAGTGGCTAGCGGCACAGATACGCAGTATTTT
cdr3_aa: CSARVASGTDTQYF
d_call: -
v_call: TRBV20-1
clone_size: -
j_call: TRBJ2-3

cdr3_nt: TGTGCCAGCAGCCCCCCGGGCCGCGGGGGAGACGAGCAGTACTTC
cdr3_aa: CASSPPGRGGDEQYF
d_call: TRBD2
v_call: TRBV7-9
clone_size: -
j_call: TRBJ2-7

cdr3_nt: TGTGCCTGGAGCGGGGGTTGGAACACTGAAGCTTTCTTT
cdr3_aa: CAWSGGWNTEAFF
d_call: -
v_call: TRBV30
clone_size: -
j_call: TRBJ1-1

cdr3_nt: TGCAGTGCCCCGAGACTAGCGGGTCCTCGTGGCGAGCAGTACTTC
cdr3_aa: CSAPRLAGPRGEQYF
d_call: TRBD2
v_call: TRBV20-1
clone_size: -
j_call: TRBJ2-7

cdr3_nt: TGTGCCAGTTCGGGACAGGGTTTTGGGGACACTGAAGCTTTCTTT
cdr3_aa: CASSGQGFGDTEAFF
d_call: TRBD1
v_call: TRBV27
clone_size: -
j_call: TRBJ1-1

cdr3_nt: TGTGCCTGGAGTGCTCCGAGGAGGATGGATACGCAGTATTTT
cdr3_aa: CAWSAPRRMDTQYF
d_call: -
v_call: TRBV30
clone_size: -
j_call: TRBJ2-3

cdr3_nt: TGTGCCAGCAGCCCTTCCGGGGGTGGCGGGAACACTGAAGCTTTCTTT
cdr3_aa: CASSPSGGGGNTEAFF
d_call: -
v_call: TRBV7-9
clone_size: -
j_call: TRBJ1-1

cdr3_nt: TGTGCCAGCAGGCAAATTAGCGGGAGGGTCTTCACTGAGCAGTTCTTC
cdr3_aa: CASRQISGRVFTEQFF
d_call: TRBD2
v_call: TRBV7-9
clone_size: -
j_call: TRBJ2-1

cdr3_nt: TGTGCCAGCAGTGAGGGAGGGCATGGCTACACCTTC
cdr3_aa: CASSEGGHGYTF
d_call: -
v_call: TRBV6-1
clone_size: -
j_call: TRBJ1-2

cdr3_nt: TGTGCCAGTAGACGGACAGGATTAGGGGAGACCCAGTACTTC
cdr3_aa: CASRRTGLGETQYF
d_call: TRBD1
v_call: TRBV19
clone_size: -
j_call: TRBJ2-5

cdr3_nt: TGTGCCAGCAGTACTGGGACAGGGGGCTCCTACGAGCAGTACTTC
cdr3_aa: CASSTGTGGSYEQYF
d_call: TRBD1
v_call: TRBV27
clone_size: few
j_call: TRBJ2-7

cdr3_nt: TGTGCCAGTACCCCGACGGGGTACGCGAACACCGGGGAGCTGTTTTTT
cdr3_aa: CASTPTGYANTGELFF
d_call: -
v_call: TRBV19
clone_size: -
j_call: TRBJ2-2

cdr3_nt: TGTGCCAGCAGTTTACGACTAGCGGGCGTTAATGAGCAGTCCTTC
cdr3_aa: CASSLRLAGVNEQSF
d_call: TRBD2
v_call: TRBV27
clone_size: -
j_call: TRBJ2-1

cdr3_nt: TGTGCCAGCAGCCAAGGTGGCGGGGAGCAGTTCTTC
cdr3_aa: CASSQGGGEQFF
d_call: -
v_call: TRBV3-1
clone_size: once
j_call: TRBJ2-1

cdr3_nt: TGTGCCAGCAGCCCTGACAACTACAATGAGCAGTTCTTC
cdr3_aa: CASSPDNYNEQFF
d_call: -
v_call: TRBV7-3
clone_size: -
j_call: TRBJ2-1

cdr3_nt: TGTGCCAGCTCCCCAACCACATCCAACCGTGAGCAGTTCTTC
cdr3_aa: CASSPTTSNREQFF
d_call: -
v_call: TRBV6-6
clone_size: -
j_call: TRBJ2-1

cdr3_nt: TGTGCCTGGACGAACACCGTGAACACCGGGGAGCTGTTTTTT
cdr3_aa: CAWTNTVNTGELFF
d_call: -
v_call: TRBV30
clone_size: once
j_call: TRBJ2-2

cdr3_nt: TGTGCCAGCTCACCAGATTCCACGTCGGGGGGCTACACCTTC
cdr3_aa: CASSPDSTSGGYTF
d_call: -
v_call: TRBV18
clone_size: -
j_call: TRBJ1-2

cdr3_nt: TGTGCCAGGGGGCTCGGCCTCTACAATGAGCAGTTCTTC
cdr3_aa: CARGLGLYNEQFF
d_call: -
v_call: TRBV6-6
clone_size: once
j_call: TRBJ2-1

cdr3_nt: TGTGCCATCTCGCGACAAGCCGATCAGCCCCAGCATTTT
cdr3_aa: CAISRQADQPQHF
d_call: -
v_call: TRBV10-3
clone_size: -
j_call: TRBJ1-5